One sample yielded the 31 T cell receptor beta chains listed below, sequenced in a study of T-cell reconstitution after alpha-beta-depleted transplantation in children. Findings of the study overall: Newly made T cells mostly supplied T-cell counts and diversity one year after transplant.

The TCRbeta library incorporated unique molecular identifiers. TCRdb reanalysed the PCR reads using MiXCR and keeps one entry per CDR3 protein. The data contain some 300,000 distinct CDR3 sequences, nearly 8% of them singletons. For these receptors, no antigen is known. The sequencing used peripheral blood, collected 360 days after TCRalphabeta/CD19-depleted stem cell transplant. Receptors originate from a female patient younger than 10 who had a stem cell transplant for Fanconi anemia, so the T cells may come from the graft donor.

This clonotype was counted many times. The chain has TRBV4-2 and TRBJ2-2; TRBD1 matches at 10 bases. This CDR3 has 15 amino acids. The germline CDR1 and CDR2 sequences are LGHNA and YNFKEQ. With V trimmed by 4 bases and J by 6 bases, 5 bases remained unmatched. CDR3 loop: CASSLGTGVAGELFF. CDR3 DNA sequence: TGTGCCAGCAGCCTCGGGACAGGGGTTGCCGGGGAGCTGTTTTTT.

The chain couples TRBV2 to TRBJ1-2; 12 nucleotides match TRBD1. Trimming took 8 bases from V and 2 from J; bases not matched to a gene: 6. Germline lookup yields CDR1 SNHLY and CDR2 FYNNEI. CDR3 length equals 15 residues. CDR3 DNA: TGTGCCAGCGAGGGACAGGGGGCGCAGAACTATGGCTACACCTTC. Protein sequence: CASEGQGAQNYGYTF. Full variable domain (rest looked up from reference TRBV2 and TRBJ1-2): EPEVTQTPSHQVTQMGQEVILRCVPISNHLYFYWYRQILGQKVEFLVSFYNNEISEKSEIFDDQFSVERPDGSNFTLKIRSTKLEDSAMYFCASEGQGAQNYGYTFGSGTRLTVV.

Details on this clonotype: With a much larger clone just one base away, this may be a read error. The chain combines TRBV25-1 with TRBJ1-6; D might be TRBD1 (6 bases). This CDR3 is built from 13 residues. Germline V gene sequence: CDR1 MGHDK, CDR2 SYGVNS. The CDR3 loop reads CASSERDITPLYF. The CDR3 bases are TGTGCCAGCAGTGAGCGGGACATCACACCCCTCTACTTT.

In DNA form, the CDR3 reads TGTGCCAGCAGTTACGGGGGGACCGGGACAGGGCTAACGGATGAGCAGTTCTTC. It codes for CASSYGGTGTGLTDEQFF. This chain uses TRBV6-2 or TRBV6-3 with TRBJ2-1; 9 bases are shared with TRBD1. V lost 2 bases and J lost 8; bases outside the gene matches: 16. Germline CDR1 MNHEY, CDR2 SVGEGT. The CDR3 runs to 18 residues.

This chain joins TRBV7-3 and TRBJ2-2; 7 bases match TRBD1. The CDR3 sequence is 14 residues long. CDR1 is SGHTA and CDR2 is FQGTGA in the germline V gene. J gave up 3 bases and V 5 bases, and 3 bases lay outside the gene matches. CDR3 DNA sequence: TGTGCCAGCAGCCCAGGGGGACACACCGGGGAGCTGTTTTTT. Amino acid sequence: CASSPGGHTGELFF. Together with reference TRBV7-3 and TRBJ2-2, the CDR3 gives the full variable domain: GAGVSQTPSNKVTEKGKYVELRCDPISGHTALYWYRQSLGQGPEFLIYFQGTGAADDSGLPNDRFFAVRPEGSVSTLKIQRTERGDSAVYLCASSPGGHTGELFFGEGSRLTVL.

This clonotype showed up many times. J is TRBJ2-3 and V is TRBV20-1; 10 positions match TRBD2. This CDR3 has 14 residues. V shed 2 bases, J shed 5 bases, and the junction held 4 bases outside the gene matches. Per the germline V gene, CDR1 is DFQATT and CDR2 is SNEGSKA (reference sequence). The chain's CDR3 is CSARLAGVIDTQYF. The CDR3 DNA is TGCAGTGCTAGACTAGCGGGAGTCATAGATACGCAGTATTTT.

The CDR3, as DNA: TGTGCCACCAGCCCGGCGGGACCGTCGACCCAGTACTTC. It is translated as CATSPAGPSTQYF. The chain couples TRBV15 to TRBJ2-5; a weak D match, TRBD2 (6 bases). CDR1 and CDR2 from the germline V gene are LNHNV and YYDKDF (reference sequence). The CDR3 consists of 13 residues. V shed 5 bases and J shed 7 bases, with 14 bases lying between them.

This clonotype was counted many times. This chain uses TRBV5-6 with TRBJ2-2; D unresolved. CDR3 length equals 16 residues. V was cut by 0 bases and J by 2 bases, with 11 bases left in between. The germline gives CDR1 SGHDT, CDR2 YYEEEE. The chain's CDR3 is CASSLGRFVNTGELFF. The CDR3 bases are TGTGCCAGCAGCTTGGGTCGGTTCGTCAACACCGGGGAGCTGTTTTTT.

This clonotype has more than one count but fewer than ten. V usage is TRBV2 and J usage is TRBJ2-3, with a tentative D call TRBD2 (7 bases). V gave up 7 bases and J gave up 6 bases, with 23 bases separating them. This CDR3 contains 16 residues. Germline V lookup: CDR1 SNHLY, CDR2 FYNNEI. The CDR3 region has the DNA TGTGCCAGCACTACTAGGTTGGGGGGGGGCGGTGATACGCAGTATTTT. Residues: CASTTRLGGGGDTQYF.

V usage is TRBV19 and J usage is TRBJ1-5; TRBD1 matches at 8 bases. Germline V gene sequence: CDR1 LNHDA, CDR2 SQIVND (reference sequence). CDR3 length: 17 amino acids. V shed 0 bases and J 4 bases; nucleotides not matched to a gene: 8. CDR3 DNA sequence: TGTGCCAGTAGTATAGATCTTGAGACAGGGGCTAATCAGCCCCAGCATTTT. Its protein product is CASSIDLETGANQPQHF. Using reference TRBV19 and TRBJ1-5 for the parts outside the CDR3, the full variable domain is DGGITQSPKYLFRKEGQNVTLSCEQNLNHDAMYWYRQDPGQGLRLIYYSQIVNDFQKGDIAEGYSVSREKKESFPLTVTSAQKNPTAFYLCASSIDLETGANQPQHFGDGTRLSIL.

Ten or more counts support this clonotype. The V and J genes are TRBV12-3 or TRBV12-4 and TRBJ2-2, with TRBD2 as a possible D gene (5 bases). The CDR3 is 19 residues long. V was trimmed by 3 bases and J by 4 bases, leaving 24 bases between them. For the CDR3, the DNA is TGTGCCAGCAGTTTTACGACCGGACTCGGGTTCTCTCTCACCGGGGAGCTGTTTTTT. Translated: CASSFTTGLGFSLTGELFF.

The rearrangement links TRBV7-2 to TRBJ2-7; D ambiguous. Between the trimmed V and J ends, which lost 5 bases and 3 bases, there was a span of 14 bases. CDR1 is SGHTA, CDR2 FQGNSA, per germline. The CDR3 is 14 residues long. CDR3 in amino acids: CASSAGEAVYEQYV. In DNA form, the CDR3 reads TGTGCCAGCAGCGCAGGAGAGGCGGTCTACGAGCAGTACGTC.

This clonotype was counted between two and nine times. The chain uses TRBV7-3 and TRBJ2-1; perhaps D is TRBD1 or TRBD2 (6 bases each). The germline V and J ends were trimmed by 6 bases and 4 bases, with 10 bases remaining between them. The CDR3 is 13 residues long. Germline CDR1 is SGHTA and CDR2 is FQGTGA. The CDR3 sequence: CASSRGAYNEQFF. CDR3 in DNA: TGTGCCAGCAGTAGGGGGGCGTACAATGAGCAGTTCTTC.

The CDR3 DNA reads TGTGCCAGCAGTTTAGGGGGTAGGAAGTCAGGAGATACGCAGTATTTT. Amino acids: CASSLGGRKSGDTQYF. This chain joins TRBV12-3 or TRBV12-4 and TRBJ2-3, with D uncertain. Trimming left V 1 base short and J 5 bases short, with 16 bases between. The CDR3 is 16 residues long.

This clonotype was found many times. The chain recombines TRBV28 with TRBJ2-2; TRBD2 matches 7 bases. There are 16 residues in the CDR3. The J segment lost 0 bases and the V segment lost 1 base, leaving 2 bases of the junction unmatched. The V gene's germline CDR1 is MDHEN and CDR2 SYDVKM. Here the CDR3 DNA reads TGTGCCAGCAGTTTATCGGGGGGATCGAACACCGGGGAGCTGTTTTTT. It specifies CASSLSGGSNTGELFF.

This rearrangement joins TRBV20-1 to TRBJ2-7, with 8 positions matching TRBD2. Trimming took 0 bases from V and 5 from J; bases not matched to a gene: 3. Germline-derived CDR1 and CDR2 are DFQATT and SNEGSKA (reference sequence). This CDR3 region has 13 residues. For the CDR3, the DNA is TGCAGTGCTAGAGAGGCGGGGGGCGACGAGCAGTACTTC. Amino acids: CSAREAGGDEQYF.

CDR3 amino acids: CASSRLQGRYEQYV. The CDR3 bases are TGTGCCAGCAGTCGACTACAGGGTCGGTACGAGCAGTACGTC. This chain connects TRBV6-2 or TRBV6-3 to TRBJ2-7, with a weak D call TRBD1 (6 bases). Trimming took 5 bases from V and 4 from J, leaving 15 bases between them. CDR1 is MNHEY and CDR2 is SVGEGT in the germline V gene. The CDR3 has 14 residues.

Many counts were recorded for this clonotype. This chain connects TRBV12-3 or TRBV12-4 to TRBJ1-5; the D is unclear. This CDR3 contains 13 residues. V shed 5 bases and J shed 9 bases, with 14 bases lying between them. Written as DNA, the CDR3 is TGTGCCAGCAGTCGTCTGAAAGAGACGCCCCAGCATTTT. Amino acids: CASSRLKETPQHF.

This clonotype occurred a few times. The chain couples TRBV18 to TRBJ1-1; 7 nucleotides line up with TRBD1. This CDR3 region has 15 residues. The germline V gene has CDR1 KGHSH and CDR2 LQKENI. The trim removed 3 bases at V and 5 bases at J, leaving 9 bases unmatched. The CDR3 loop is CASSPLDRLATEAFF. CDR3 coding DNA: TGTGCCAGCTCACCCTTGGACAGGCTCGCTACTGAAGCTTTCTTT.

This clonotype came up a few times. The V gene is TRBV4-3, the J gene TRBJ1-3; D is undetermined. Per germline, CDR1 LGHNA and CDR2 YSLEER. CDR3 size: 15 residues. Trimming removed 2 bases from V and 8 bases from J, with 16 bases in between. The CDR3 spells CASSQSTLYRDTIYF. The CDR3 region has the DNA TGCGCCAGCAGCCAATCCACCTTATATCGGGACACCATATATTTT.

There are many counts of this clonotype. This rearrangement joins TRBV7-2 to TRBJ2-3; the match to TRBD2 covers 10 bases. The CDR3 runs 16 residues. Trimming at V came to 4 bases and at J to 2 bases, leaving 6 bases not matched to a gene. The germline CDR1 and CDR2 sequences are SGHTA and FQGNSA. The CDR3 loop reads CASSSSLAGYTDTQYF. CDR3 coding DNA: TGTGCCAGCAGCTCCTCACTAGCGGGGTACACAGATACGCAGTATTTT.

This clonotype came up a few times. The junction departs from germline at one end; a sequencing error may be responsible. The chain is built from TRBV7-9 and TRBJ2-7, with 12 bases aligning to TRBD2. CDR1 and CDR2 from the germline V gene are SEHNR and FQNEAQ (reference sequence). The CDR3 spans 15 residues. The CDR3 loop is CASSSTAASGRAVIF. The CDR3 DNA sequence: TGTGCCAGCAGCTCGACAGCCGCTAGCGGGAGGGCCGTAATTTTC.

This clonotype turned up a few times. The genes are TRBV20-1 and TRBJ1-6; D is unclear. This CDR3 contains 14 residues. V lost 2 bases and J lost 7, with 12 bases in between. Germline V gives CDR1 DFQATT, CDR2 SNEGSKA (reference sequence). The CDR3 nucleotides are TGCAGTGCTAGACCTCGAGTCAACAATTCACCCCTCCACTTT. Its protein product is CSARPRVNNSPLHF.

This chain links TRBV7-3 with TRBJ2-2; 10 positions match TRBD1. The V gene end was trimmed by 4 bases and the J gene end by 6 bases; junction bases not matched to a gene: 5. The CDR3 is 15 residues long. CDR1 and CDR2 from the germline V gene are SGHTA and FQGTGA. CDR3 coding DNA: TGTGCCAGCAGCTCGACAGGGGGCAGGGCCGGGGAGCTGTTTTTT. It is translated as CASSSTGGRAGELFF.

The chain joins TRBV5-4 to TRBJ2-1; D gene uncertain. Germline V gene data show CDR1 as SGHNT and CDR2 as YYREEE (reference sequence). Trimming shortened V by 6 bases and J by 5 bases, and 18 bases separated the two germline ends. The CDR3 contains 15 residues. The CDR3 DNA reads as TGTGCCAGCACTCTTAACGAGGCGGTAAACAATGAGCAGTTCTTC. It specifies CASTLNEAVNNEQFF.

This clonotype was seen many times. The chain joins TRBV5-1 to TRBJ1-1; TRBD1 might be the D (5 bases). The CDR3 runs 14 residues. V was cut by 5 bases and J by 1 base, with 12 bases left in between. Germline-derived CDR1 and CDR2 are SGHRS and YFSETQ. CDR3 sequence (DNA): TGCGCCAGCAGATTTATGGACACGAACACTGAAGCTTTCTTT. Its protein is CASRFMDTNTEAFF.

About this clonotype itself: A much bigger clone sits one base away, suggesting this may be a read error. The chain combines TRBV7-9 with TRBJ2-3; no definite D call. This CDR3 contains 15 residues. Germline V gene sequence: CDR1 SEHNR, CDR2 FQNEAQ (reference sequence). CDR3 protein: CAGWAVLLNTDTQNF. The CDR3 DNA reads TGTGCCGGCTGGGCTGTACTCCTTAACACAGATACGCAGAATTTT.

This clonotype was seen many times. The genes are TRBV9 and TRBJ1-1, with unresolved D. Germline V CDR1 and CDR2: SGDLS, YYNGEE. This CDR3 contains 14 residues. V lost 1 base and J lost 0, with 7 bases in between. The CDR3 DNA sequence: TGTGCCAGCAGCGTAACCTCACTGAACACTGAAGCTTTCTTT. It specifies CASSVTSLNTEAFF.

This sequence joins TRBV20-1 and TRBJ1-1; 8 bases are shared with TRBD1. The junction had 9 bases not matched to a gene; V was cut back by 6 bases and J by 0 bases. The CDR3 has 15 residues. The germline CDR1 and CDR2 sequences are DFQATT and SNEGSKA (reference sequence). In DNA, the CDR3 is TGCAGTGCCCACAGGGGGGGCAGCCTGAACACTGAAGCTTTCTTT. This gives the protein CSAHRGGSLNTEAFF.

This clonotype was found a few times. J is TRBJ2-1 and V is TRBV4-1, with no clear D. The CDR3 runs 13 residues. The V end was cut by 0 bases, the J end by 7 bases, with 7 bases between. The germline V gene has CDR1 MGHRA and CDR2 YSYEKL. Written as DNA, the CDR3 is TGCGCCAGCAGCCAAGATTTCCTAAATGAGCAGTTCTTC. This encodes CASSQDFLNEQFF.

This clonotype occurred many times. The chain has TRBV5-1 and TRBJ2-2, with a possible D match to TRBD1 (6 bases). The CDR3 covers 14 residues. V was shortened by 9 bases and J by 2 bases, with 14 bases between the two germline ends. Germline assignment: CDR1 SGHRS and CDR2 YFSETQ. For the CDR3, the DNA is TGCGCCACACATCAGGGGCCAAACACCGGGGAGCTGTTTTTT. Protein sequence: CATHQGPNTGELFF.